The 30 T cell receptor beta chains in this list originate from one sample, sequenced in a study of T-cell reconstitution after alpha-beta-depleted transplantation in children. The library targeted TCRbeta and was prepared with unique molecular identifiers. TCRdb re-analysed the PCR reads in MiXCR, keeping a single row per CDR3 protein. The repertoire holds about 22,000 distinct CDR3 sequences, with roughly 11% as singletons. The sequencing used PBMCs from the stem cell graft donor, collected from the stem cell graft. These receptors originate from a human donor who donated a stem cell graft to a child with chronic granulomatous disease.

This clonotype was recorded at least ten times. The J gene is TRBJ1-1, the V gene TRBV7-9; 7 nucleotides match TRBD1. CDR1 SEHNR and CDR2 FQNEAQ come from the germline V gene (reference sequence). The CDR3 has 15 amino acids. The J segment lost 4 bases and the V segment lost 3 bases, leaving 8 bases of the junction unmatched. CDR3 sequence: CASSFPGGVSTEAFF. The CDR3 DNA is TGTGCCAGCAGCTTCCCAGGGGGGGTGAGCACTGAAGCTTTCTTT.

This clonotype was picked up many times. This chain connects TRBV18 to TRBJ2-3; 8 nucleotides agree with TRBD2. J was trimmed by 5 bases and V by 3 bases; bases with no gene match: 10. The CDR3 runs 16 residues. From germline, CDR1 is KGHSH and CDR2 LQKENI. The CDR3 region is CASSPPTSVGIDTQYF. The CDR3 coding sequence is TGTGCCAGCTCACCTCCGACTAGCGTCGGGATAGATACGCAGTATTTT.

The table lists this clonotype with many counts. V is TRBV5-1 and J is TRBJ2-1, with a possible D match to TRBD1 (5 bases). Germline V gene sequence: CDR1 SGHRS, CDR2 YFSETQ. The CDR3 contains 15 residues. Trimming removed 5 bases from V and 5 bases from J, with 17 bases in between. Written as DNA, the CDR3 is TGCGCCAGCAGGGACAATCTTCAACCCCACAATGAGCAGTTCTTC. This codes for CASRDNLQPHNEQFF.

The chain couples TRBV20-1 to TRBJ2-1; D not resolved. V was clipped by 6 bases and J by 8 bases, with 11 bases between them. Germline V lookup: CDR1 DFQATT, CDR2 SNEGSKA (reference sequence). The CDR3 length is 11 residues. The CDR3 spells CSARVVDEQFF. The CDR3 DNA reads TGCAGTGCCCGAGTGGTGGATGAGCAGTTCTTC.

CDR3 sequence reads: CASSYNNEQFF. The CDR3 DNA sequence: TGTGCCAGCAGTTATAACAATGAGCAGTTCTTC. This rearrangement joins TRBV6-6 to TRBJ2-1; D ambiguous. The CDR3 loop spans 11 amino acids. The V gene lost 3 bases and the J gene lost 5 bases, with 2 bases spanning the gap. CDR1 is MNHNY, CDR2 SVGAGI, per germline (reference sequence).

This clonotype appeared a few times. The chain recombines TRBV3-1 with TRBJ2-3; no clear D. The germline V gene has CDR1 LGHDT and CDR2 YNNKEL (reference sequence). Trimming took off 1 base at V and 5 bases at J, with 10 bases between the two ends. This CDR3 has 14 residues. CDR3 amino acids: CASSQGPWGDTQYF. For the CDR3, the DNA is TGTGCCAGCAGCCAAGGTCCCTGGGGAGATACGCAGTATTTT.

The chain couples TRBV28 to TRBJ2-5; 8 bases are a match to TRBD2. Trimming removed 1 base from V and 2 bases from J; junction bases left unmatched: 6. Germline CDR1 reads MDHEN; CDR2 reads SYDVKM. The CDR3 spans 16 residues. The CDR3 DNA sequence: TGTGCCAGCAGTTTATTTAGCGGGATGGGTCAAGAGACCCAGTACTTC. Protein product: CASSLFSGMGQETQYF.

There are many counts of this clonotype. J is TRBJ2-2 and V is TRBV12-3 or TRBV12-4; no clear D. There are 12 residues in the CDR3. V shed 1 base and J shed 6 bases, with 3 bases lying between them. CDR3 sequence: CASSLGSGELFF. CDR3 nucleotide sequence: TGTGCCAGCAGTTTAGGTTCCGGGGAGCTGTTTTTT.

V gene TRBV2 combines with J gene TRBJ1-5; possible D gene TRBD1, 6 bases. This CDR3 region has 13 residues. The V and J ends lost 7 bases and 3 bases respectively, with 10 bases between them. Germline values: CDR1 SNHLY, CDR2 FYNNEI. CDR3 loop: CASIRDTNQPQHF. Written as DNA, the CDR3 is TGTGCCAGCATCCGGGACACCAATCAGCCCCAGCATTTT.

This chain connects TRBV12-3 or TRBV12-4 to TRBJ1-3, with 10 bases matching TRBD1. This CDR3 spans 19 amino acids. With V trimmed by 11 bases and J by 0 bases, 19 bases remained unmatched. The CDR3: CAFRTGQGFQLSSGNTIYF. The CDR3 bases are TGTGCCTTCAGAACGGGACAGGGGTTCCAATTGAGCTCTGGAAACACCATATATTTT.

This clonotype was seen a handful of times. The gene calls are TRBV6-6 and TRBJ1-2; unclear D gene. The CDR3 contains 12 residues. The V gene lost 1 base and the J gene lost 7 bases, with 7 bases spanning the gap. The germline V gene has CDR1 MNHNY and CDR2 SVGAGI (reference sequence). The CDR3 loop reads CASSYLESGYTF. CDR3 DNA sequence: TGTGCCAGCAGTTACTTGGAGAGTGGCTACACCTTC.

This clonotype showed up many times. The chain uses TRBV11-2 and TRBJ1-3; D is ambiguous. The CDR3 length is 10 residues. Germline lookup yields CDR1 SGHAT and CDR2 FQNNGV. The V and J ends lost 5 bases and 6 bases respectively, with 2 bases between them. CDR3 nucleotide sequence: TGTGCCAGCAGCCAAAACACCATATATTTT. Translating gives CASSQNTIYF. The full variable domain, completed using reference TRBV11-2 and TRBJ1-3, is EAGVAQSPRYKIIEKRQSVAFWCNPISGHATLYWYQQILGQGPKLLIQFQNNGVVDDSQLPKDRFSAERLKGVDSTLKIQPAKLEDSAVYLCASSQNTIYFGEGSWLTVV.

The sample holds many counts of this clonotype. This sequence joins TRBV12-3 or TRBV12-4 and TRBJ2-5; a possible D gene is TRBD1 (5 bases). This CDR3 has 17 amino acids. The V gene lost 7 bases and the J gene lost 1 base, with 22 bases spanning the gap. The CDR3 here is CASNFWGSTAFQETQYF. The CDR3 region has the DNA TGTGCCAGCAATTTCTGGGGCTCGACAGCGTTCCAAGAGACCCAGTACTTC.

This clonotype showed up many times. V gene TRBV20-1 combines with J gene TRBJ2-3, with D perhaps matching TRBD2 (5 bases). This CDR3 spans 18 amino acids. V dropped 5 bases and J dropped 1 base, with 25 bases sitting between them. The germline V gene encodes CDR1 DFQATT and CDR2 SNEGSKA (reference sequence). CDR3 protein: CSAPALLNALGGTDTQYF. In DNA, the CDR3 is TGCAGTGCTCCTGCCCTCTTGAATGCTCTCGGGGGCACAGATACGCAGTATTTT.

In its sample, this clonotype was seen many times. This chain uses TRBV12-3 or TRBV12-4 with TRBJ2-3; 11 nucleotides align to TRBD2. The CDR3 runs 18 residues. Unmatched junction bases numbered 12, after V lost 7 bases and J lost 0 bases. The chain's CDR3 is CASIPGLAVPSSTDTQYF. CDR3 in DNA: TGTGCCAGCATCCCGGGACTAGCGGTTCCTTCTAGCACAGATACGCAGTATTTT.

Concerning this clonotype itself: An end of the junction does not agree with germline; a read error may underlie this. The chain is built from TRBV20-1 and TRBJ1-5, with a possible D match to TRBD1 (5 bases). The V gene's germline CDR1 is DFQATT and CDR2 SNEGSKA (reference sequence). CDR3 length: 15 amino acids. DNA for the CDR3: TGCAGTGCTAGAACAACAAGGGTAGGGGCTCAGCCCCAGCATTTC. This translates into CSARTTRVGAQPQHF.

The chain carries TRBV7-8 and TRBJ2-3; D is ambiguous. The germline CDR1 and CDR2 sequences are SGHVS and FQNEAQ. The CDR3 length is 17 residues. Trimming shortened V by 5 bases and J by 4 bases, and 22 bases separated the two germline ends. CDR3 in DNA: TGTGCCAGCAGCCCCATGGTAGGCGGATTCATCGCAGATACGCAGTATTTT. Encoded protein: CASSPMVGGFIADTQYF.

This clonotype was counted many times. V is TRBV28 and J is TRBJ2-2, with 7 nucleotides matching TRBD1. The trim removed 8 bases at V and 2 bases at J, leaving 8 bases unmatched. The CDR3 totals 15 residues. Looked up from germline, CDR1 is MDHEN and CDR2 is SYDVKM. CDR3 coding DNA: TGTGCCAGCGGAACAGGGGAATCTAACACCGGGGAGCTGTTTTTT. This gives the protein CASGTGESNTGELFF.

This clonotype has a count of ten or more. The V gene is TRBV25-1, the J gene TRBJ1-1; D gene unclear. CDR1 MGHDK and CDR2 SYGVNS come from the germline V gene. Trimming removed 1 base from V and 5 bases from J, with 14 bases in between. This CDR3 is built from 15 residues. The CDR3 loop reads CASSESTGRPTEAFF. The CDR3 region has the DNA TGTGCCAGCAGTGAATCAACCGGCAGACCAACTGAAGCTTTCTTT.

This clonotype was counted many times. The V gene is TRBV5-1, the J gene TRBJ1-2; D gene unclear. From germline, CDR1 is SGHRS and CDR2 YFSETQ. V gave up 3 bases and J gave up 0 bases, with 9 bases separating them. The CDR3 totals 14 residues. In DNA, the CDR3 is TGCGCCAGCAGCTCTCTAGGACCTAACTATGGCTACACCTTC. Its translation is CASSSLGPNYGYTF.

This clonotype was counted ten times or more. The chain uses TRBV19 and TRBJ1-1; D gene uncertain. CDR1 is LNHDA and CDR2 is SQIVND in the germline V gene (reference sequence). Trimming pared 2 bases from V and 4 bases from J, leaving 14 bases between. The CDR3 runs 15 residues. CDR3 amino acids: CASSIRSEVGTEAFF. CDR3 bases: TGTGCCAGTAGTATAAGGTCGGAGGTGGGCACTGAAGCTTTCTTT. The whole variable domain, remainder taken from reference TRBV19 and TRBJ1-1, is DGGITQSPKYLFRKEGQNVTLSCEQNLNHDAMYWYRQDPGQGLRLIYYSQIVNDFQKGDIAEGYSVSREKKESFPLTVTSAQKNPTAFYLCASSIRSEVGTEAFFGQGTRLTVV.

This clonotype was seen ten or more times. The chain carries TRBV5-1 and TRBJ1-4; D might be TRBD1 (5 bases). There are 17 residues in the CDR3. V lost 4 bases, J lost 0 bases, and 16 bases lay in between. The germline V gene encodes CDR1 SGHRS and CDR2 YFSETQ. The CDR3 DNA sequence: TGCGCCAGCAGCCCTAGGGGACCGGGCGCAACTAATGAAAAACTGTTTTTT. The encoded protein is CASSPRGPGATNEKLFF. Filled out from reference TRBV5-1 and TRBJ1-4, the complete variable domain reads KAGVTQTPRYLIKTRGQQVTLSCSPISGHRSVSWYQQTPGQGLQFLFEYFSETQRNKGNFPGRFSGRQFSNSRSEMNVSTLELGDSALYLCASSPRGPGATNEKLFFGSGTQLSVL.

In this sample, this clonotype turned up many times. V and J are TRBV5-5 and TRBJ2-1; 11 nucleotides align to TRBD2. Germline-derived CDR1 and CDR2 are SGHKS and YYEKEE (reference sequence). Unmatched junction bases numbered 3, after V lost 4 bases and J lost 9 bases. The CDR3 extends over 13 amino acids. The CDR3 loop reads CASSATSGVEQFF. Written as DNA, the CDR3 is TGTGCCAGCAGCGCGACTAGCGGGGTTGAGCAGTTCTTC.

The table lists this clonotype with a count of one. This rearrangement joins TRBV20-1 to TRBJ2-7; 12 nucleotides line up with TRBD2. Germline V gives CDR1 DFQATT, CDR2 SNEGSKA (reference sequence). V dropped 6 bases and J dropped 2; count of bases not matched to a gene: 2. This CDR3 region has 13 residues. CDR3 nucleotide sequence: TGCAGTGCAAGGACTAGCGGGACCTACGAGCAGTACTTC. It specifies CSARTSGTYEQYF.

This clonotype was observed at least ten times. CDR3 bases: TGCGCCAGCAGCCAAAGGGACCTCTACGAGCAGTACTTC. This gives the protein CASSQRDLYEQYF. V gene TRBV5-1 combines with J gene TRBJ2-7; TRBD1 or TRBD2 may be the D gene (5 bases each). CDR3 size: 13 residues. Trimming took off 4 bases at V and 3 bases at J, with 11 bases between the two ends. Germline V lookup: CDR1 SGHRS, CDR2 YFSETQ.

This clonotype was recorded at least ten times. This chain uses TRBV29-1 with TRBJ2-3; 8 bases match TRBD2. Trimming at V came to 8 bases and at J to 11 bases, leaving 9 bases not matched to a gene. Germline assignment: CDR1 SQVTM and CDR2 ANQGSEA. The CDR3 is made up of 11 amino acids. The CDR3 sequence is CSPLSGSGQYF. CDR3 bases: TGCAGCCCTCTGAGCGGGAGTGGGCAGTATTTT.

This clonotype came up many times. The V and J genes are TRBV20-1 and TRBJ2-3, with 9 bases that match TRBD2. The CDR3 is 15 amino acids. J lost 2 bases, V lost 3 bases, and 6 bases had no gene match. Germline V CDR1 and CDR2: DFQATT, SNEGSKA (reference sequence). The CDR3 DNA follows: TGCAGTGCTAGTAGTCTAGCGGGGAACACAGATACGCAGTATTTT. Protein sequence: CSASSLAGNTDTQYF.

This clonotype was seen repeatedly, ten times or more. The chain couples TRBV12-3 or TRBV12-4 to TRBJ2-1, with 11 bases aligning to TRBD2. The CDR3 totals 16 residues. Trimming cost V 5 bases and J 9 bases; bases outside gene matches: 12. Here the CDR3 DNA reads TGTGCCAGCAGTCTCCCAGCCCTTAGCGGGAGGGGTGAGCAGTTCTTC. It is translated as CASSLPALSGRGEQFF.

This clonotype was recorded at least ten times. This chain uses TRBV28 with TRBJ1-5; TRBD1 is a possible D gene (5 bases). Deletions cut 6 bases from V and 5 bases from J, with 14 bases between. Germline loops: CDR1 MDHEN, CDR2 SYDVKM. This CDR3 has 14 amino acids. The CDR3 sequence is CASSLIQGHQPQHF. In DNA form, the CDR3 reads TGTGCCAGCAGCCTTATTCAGGGCCATCAGCCCCAGCATTTT.

This clonotype was detected ten times or more. The gene calls are TRBV7-8 and TRBJ2-7, with D possibly TRBD1 on 5 matching bases. Germline V lookup: CDR1 SGHVS, CDR2 FQNEAQ. This CDR3 region has 14 residues. Trimming removed 5 bases at V and 3 bases at J, with 14 bases between. The CDR3 nucleotides are TGTGCCAGCAGCCCAAACGGCAGGGTCTACGAGCAGTACTTC. It codes for CASSPNGRVYEQYF. The entire variable domain, with the rest obtained from reference TRBV7-8 and TRBJ2-7, is as follows: GAGVSQSPRYKVAKRGQDVALRCDPISGHVSLFWYQQALGQGPEFLTYFQNEAQLDKSGLPSDRFFAERPEGSVSTLKIQRTQQEDSAVYLCASSPNGRVYEQYFGPGTRLTVT.